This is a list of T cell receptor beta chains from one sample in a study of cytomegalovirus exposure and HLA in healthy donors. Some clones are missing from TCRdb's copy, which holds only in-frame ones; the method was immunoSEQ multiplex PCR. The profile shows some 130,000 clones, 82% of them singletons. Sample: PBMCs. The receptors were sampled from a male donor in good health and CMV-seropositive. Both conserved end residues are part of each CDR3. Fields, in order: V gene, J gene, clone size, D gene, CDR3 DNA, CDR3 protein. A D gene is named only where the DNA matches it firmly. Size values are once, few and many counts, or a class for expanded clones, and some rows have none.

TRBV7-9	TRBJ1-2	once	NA	TGTGCCAGCAGCGGGCGGGACGGAACCTTCTATGGCTACACCTTC	CASSGRDGTFYGYTF
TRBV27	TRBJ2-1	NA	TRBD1	TGTGCCAGCAGCCCCGGGACAGGAATAGAGCAGTTCTTC	CASSPGTGIEQFF
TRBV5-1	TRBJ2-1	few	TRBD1	TGCGCCAGCAGCTTGGAGAGGGCACAGGGGGCGCAGTTCTTC	CASSLERAQGAQFF
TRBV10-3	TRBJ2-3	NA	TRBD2	TGTGCCATCAGCCAATTCGGGACTACAAGCACAGATACGCAGTATTTT	CAISQFGTTSTDTQYF
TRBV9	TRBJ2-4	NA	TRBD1	TGTGCCAGCAGCGCCCTGCGGACAGGGGGCGTAGACATTCAGTACTTC	CASSALRTGGVDIQYF
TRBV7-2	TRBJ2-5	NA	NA	TGTGCCAGCAGCTTGAGAGCAGAGACCCAGTACTTC	CASSLRAETQYF
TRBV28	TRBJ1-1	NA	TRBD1	TGTGCCAGCAGTCTCAGGGGGACTGAAGCTTTCTTT	CASSLRGTEAFF
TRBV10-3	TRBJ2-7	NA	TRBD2	TGTGCCGCGGGTGGACTAGCGGGAGACGAGCAGTACTTC	CAAGGLAGDEQYF
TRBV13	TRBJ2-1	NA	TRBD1	TGTGCCAGCAGCTCGGACAGGGGGCTTAATGAGCAGTTCTTC	CASSSDRGLNEQFF
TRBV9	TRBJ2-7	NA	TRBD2	TGTGCCAGCAGCGTCCGGGATTCGGCGGGAGTTTACGAGCAGTACTTC	CASSVRDSAGVYEQYF
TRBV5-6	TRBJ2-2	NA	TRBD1	TGTGCCAGCAGCTTCGGGACAGCCACCGGGGAGCTGTTTTTT	CASSFGTATGELFF